The clone carrying this T cell receptor beta chain was recorded at least ten times. The antigen is not known. These data originate in a study of regulatory T cells in long-lasting Graves disease. HTBI primers from iRepertoire and Arm-PCR of CDR3 regions yielded the TCR beta libraries. In the original workflow: Identified segments across samples numbered fewer than 80 TRBV and roughly 15 TRBJ. TCRdb ran MiXCR on the multiplex PCR reads and lists one entry per CDR3 protein. Here the V and J calls rest on TCRdb's processing, not on the authors' analysis. The sample comprises around 250,000 distinct CDR3 sequences, 20% to 25% of which are singletons, and approximately 13% rests with the top ten. Time point denoted: newly diagnosed GD, antithyroid drugs for less than 3 months. PBMCs provided the RNA from which the TCR library was made. General study points: Relative to new patients (roughly 970), persistent patients exhibited greater sharing of public clonotypes (approximately 3,000). TRBV28, TRBJ1-2 and TRBJ2-5 were segments that persistent disease favored.

V was clipped by 0 bases and J by 3 bases; unmatched bases: 3. Germline V gives CDR1 SGHTA, CDR2 FQGNSA. The CDR3 is 16 residues long. The sequenced sample was peripheral blood mononuclear cells (PBMCs), obtained at new diagnosis, from a patient treated with antithyroid drugs. The genes are TRBV7-2 and TRBJ2-7; TRBD2 matches at 12 bases. The TCR was taken from a female donor with Graves disease. The CDR3 here is CASSLALTSGSYEQYF. DNA of the CDR3: TGTGCCAGCAGCTTAGCGCTGACTAGCGGGAGCTACGAGCAGTACTTC.